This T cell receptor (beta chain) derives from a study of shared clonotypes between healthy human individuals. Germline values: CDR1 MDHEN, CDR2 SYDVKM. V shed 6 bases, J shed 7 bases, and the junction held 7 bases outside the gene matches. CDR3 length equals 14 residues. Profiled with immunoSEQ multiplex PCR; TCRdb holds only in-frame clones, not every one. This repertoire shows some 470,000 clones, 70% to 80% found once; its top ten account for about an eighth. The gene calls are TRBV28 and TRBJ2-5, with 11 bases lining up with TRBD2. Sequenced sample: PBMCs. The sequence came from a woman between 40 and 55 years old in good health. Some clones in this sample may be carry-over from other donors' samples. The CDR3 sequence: CASRVLAGGRTQYF. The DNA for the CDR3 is TGTGCCAGCAGGGTTCTAGCGGGAGGACGGACCCAGTACTTC.